This T cell receptor beta chain was documented in a study of blood T cell repertoires in COVID-19. Overall study: Acute and convalescent COVID-19 samples came from the United States, Italy and Spain. T cells, B-cell-depleted T cells, or PBMCs supplied cDNA or gDNA.

In the authors' workflow: For nucleated cells, counts were estimated from reference gene primer amplification. The assay was immunoSEQ multiplex PCR, and TCRdb's table has in-frame clones only and misses some. V, J and clone size derive from that table, while D and trimming were established from the DNA sequence. The repertoire holds approximately 150,000 clones, with 80% to 85% as singletons. The table lists this clone with a count of one. Germline V gene data show CDR1 as LGHDT and CDR2 as YNNKEL (reference sequence). The CDR3 sequence is 13 residues long. V lost 2 bases and J lost 6, with 11 bases in between.

V is TRBV3-1 (or the pseudogene TRBV3-2) and J is TRBJ2-7; no clear D. The receptor was isolated from a man in his sixties with acute or convalescent COVID-19. Sequencing was done on a sample of peripheral blood. In DNA, the CDR3 is TGTGCCAGCAGCCAACCCCAGCGCTCCGAGCAGTACTTC. Translated, it gives CASSQPQRSEQYF.